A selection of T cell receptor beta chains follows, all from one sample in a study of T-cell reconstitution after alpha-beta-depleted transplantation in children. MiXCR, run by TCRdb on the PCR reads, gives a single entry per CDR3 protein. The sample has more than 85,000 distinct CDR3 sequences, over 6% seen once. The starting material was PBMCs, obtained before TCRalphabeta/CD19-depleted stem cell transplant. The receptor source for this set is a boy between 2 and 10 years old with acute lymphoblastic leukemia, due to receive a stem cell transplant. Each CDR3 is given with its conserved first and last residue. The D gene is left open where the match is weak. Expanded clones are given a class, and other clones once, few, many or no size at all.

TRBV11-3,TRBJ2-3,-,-,TGTGCCAGCAGCGCTCCAGATACAGATACGCAGTATTTT,CASSAPDTDTQYF
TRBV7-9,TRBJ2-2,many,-,TGTGCCAGCAGCCCCCGGGGGCTAGGCACCGGGGAGCTGTTTTTT,CASSPRGLGTGELFF
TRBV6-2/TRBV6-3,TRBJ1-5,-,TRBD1,TGTGCCAGCAGTTACGGCGTCAGGGGGGTAGATAGGCAGCCCCAGCATTTT,CASSYGVRGVDRQPQHF
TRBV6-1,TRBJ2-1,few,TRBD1,TGTGCCAGCATTCCACCCTCCGGGACAGACAATGAGCAGTTCTTC,CASIPPSGTDNEQFF
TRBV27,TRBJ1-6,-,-,TGTGCCAGCAGTTTATATGACAGAGTAAATTCACCCCTCCACTTT,CASSLYDRVNSPLHF
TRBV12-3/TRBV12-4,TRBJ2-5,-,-,TGTGCCAGCAGTCCCGGCTGGGTGGCGACCCAGTACTTC,CASSPGWVATQYF
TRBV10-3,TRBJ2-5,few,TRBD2,TGTGCCATCAGTGAGGGGCTAGCGGGCCTTCAAGAGACCCAGTACTTC,CAISEGLAGLQETQYF
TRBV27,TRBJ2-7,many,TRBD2,TGTGCCAGCAGTTTTGGCGGGGGAAGCTACGAGCAGTACTTC,CASSFGGGSYEQYF
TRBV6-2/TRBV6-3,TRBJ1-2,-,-,TGTGCCAGCAGTTACAGGGAATATGATGGCTACACCTTC,CASSYREYDGYTF
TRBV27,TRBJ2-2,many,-,TGTGCCAGCACCGCCCAGGGGACTATTAACACCGGGGAGCTGTTTTTT,CASTAQGTINTGELFF
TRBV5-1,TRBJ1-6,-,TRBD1,TGCGCCAGCAGCTTGGCCGAGGGAGGGGGCCCGGGATCACCCCTCCACTTT,CASSLAEGGGPGSPLHF
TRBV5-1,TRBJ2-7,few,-,TGCGCCAGCAGCATACAGGGCCTCATGGACGAGCAGTACTTC,CASSIQGLMDEQYF
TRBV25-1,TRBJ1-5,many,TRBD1,TGTGCCAGCAGTTCCAGTGAGGGACAGGGCCCCGGTCAGCCCCAGCATTTT,CASSSSEGQGPGQPQHF
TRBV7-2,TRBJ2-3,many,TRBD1,TGTGCCAGCAGCCTACAGGGGGCTAGCACAGATACGCAGTATTTT,CASSLQGASTDTQYF
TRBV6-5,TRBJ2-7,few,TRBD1,TGTGCCAGCAGTTACTCAAGACAGGGGGGATCCTACGAGCAGTACTTC,CASSYSRQGGSYEQYF
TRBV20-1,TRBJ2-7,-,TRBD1,TGCAGTGCTAGAGGTTACAGGGGCTACGAGCAGTACTTC,CSARGYRGYEQYF
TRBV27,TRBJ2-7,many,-,TGTGCCAGCAGTTTAATCCCGGGGTTATCCTACGAGCAGTACTTC,CASSLIPGLSYEQYF
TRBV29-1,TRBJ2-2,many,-,TGCAGCGTCGAGGGTAGCTTTAACACCGGGGAGCTGTTTTTT,CSVEGSFNTGELFF
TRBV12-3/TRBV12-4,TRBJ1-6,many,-,TGTGCCAGCAGTTTAACTGGGGGCGGTTCACCCCTCCACTTT,CASSLTGGGSPLHF
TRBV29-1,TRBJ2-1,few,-,TGCAGCGCCCGGACAGTTTCCTACAATGAGCAGTTCTTC,CSARTVSYNEQFF
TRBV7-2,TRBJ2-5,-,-,TGTGCCAGCAGCTTACGAAGAGAAGAGACCCAGTACTTC,CASSLRREETQYF
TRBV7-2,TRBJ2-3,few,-,TGTGCCAGCAGCTTAGGGGTGGAGGGCCCAGATACGCAGTATTTT,CASSLGVEGPDTQYF
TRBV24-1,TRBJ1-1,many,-,TGTGCCACCAGTGACGTAGGAGGCACTGAAGCTTTCTTT,CATSDVGGTEAFF
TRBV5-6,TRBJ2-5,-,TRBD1,TGTGCCAGCAGCTCCCCCGGGACAGGGAAAGAGACCCAGTACTTC,CASSSPGTGKETQYF
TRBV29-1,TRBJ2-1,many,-,TGCAGCGTTGAAGATGATGGCTTTGGAAATGAGCAGTTCTTC,CSVEDDGFGNEQFF
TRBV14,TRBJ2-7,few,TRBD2,TGTGCCAGCAGCCTAGCGGGCCTCTCCTACGAGCAGTACTTC,CASSLAGLSYEQYF
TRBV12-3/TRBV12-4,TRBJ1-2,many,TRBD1,TGTGCCAGCAGGGACAGGGGGCTCGCGGACTATGGCTACACCTTC,CASRDRGLADYGYTF
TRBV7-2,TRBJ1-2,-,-,TGTGCCAGCAGCTTAGCCGGGGGGCTTAAAGGCTACACCTTC,CASSLAGGLKGYTF
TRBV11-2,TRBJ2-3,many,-,TGTGCCAGCAGCTTACATTTTAGCGATCCCAGCACAGATACGCAGTATTTT,CASSLHFSDPSTDTQYF
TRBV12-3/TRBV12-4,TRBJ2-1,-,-,TGTGCCAGCAGTGAGACAGGACGTGGCTACAATGAGCAGTTCTTC,CASSETGRGYNEQFF
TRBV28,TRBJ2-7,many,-,TGTGCCAGCAGTTCGCCCCTGCGGGCAAACAGTTACGAGCAGTACTTC,CASSSPLRANSYEQYF
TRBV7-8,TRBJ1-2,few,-,TGTGCCAGCAGCCGAACTGGGGCAGGCTATGGCTACACCTTC,CASSRTGAGYGYTF
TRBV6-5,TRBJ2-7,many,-,TGTGCCAGCTCTACATCCTACCAGGGCTCCTACGAGCAGTACTTC,CASSTSYQGSYEQYF
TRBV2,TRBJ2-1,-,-,TGTGCCAGCACCCAGACAGTGAAGGACTACAATGAGCAGTTCTTC,CASTQTVKDYNEQFF